One sample yielded the 15 T cell receptor beta chains listed below, sequenced in a study of blood T cells in healthy people across ages. Next came a second PCR, run for about 6 to 12 cycles, which used a sample-barcoded 5' primer along with a J-beta primer mix. MiXCR, run by TCRdb on the 5' RACE reads, gives a single entry per CDR3 protein. The sample carries more than 550,000 distinct CDR3 sequences, 22% recorded once. Sequenced material: blood. Source of these receptors: a man aged 70 or older in good health.

The J gene is TRBJ2-4, the V gene TRBV7-2, with a weak D call TRBD2 (6 bases). V was clipped by 1 base and J by 9 bases, with 16 bases between them. Germline V gene data show CDR1 as SGHTA and CDR2 as FQGNSA. The CDR3 sequence is 15 residues long. The CDR3 DNA reads TGTGCCAGCAGCTTAGGACCTAGCGCGAGTGGCATTCAGTACTTC. It is translated as CASSLGPSASGIQYF.

This clonotype has more than one count but fewer than ten. The rearrangement uses TRBV3-1 and TRBJ1-2, with TRBD1 matching over 8 bases. V trimming: 4 bases; J trimming: 6 bases; junction bases outside the gene matches: 10. Germline CDR1 is LGHDT and CDR2 is YNNKEL (reference sequence). This CDR3 comprises 15 residues. CDR3 protein: CASSPSDRVFHGYTF. The CDR3 nucleotides are TGTGCCAGCAGCCCGTCGGACAGGGTGTTTCATGGCTACACCTTC.

This clonotype was counted at least ten times. V usage is TRBV5-8 and J usage is TRBJ2-7, with D unclear. V lost 3 bases and J 6 bases, leaving 7 bases between the germline ends. This CDR3 region has 11 residues. CDR1 and CDR2 from the germline V gene are SGHTS and YDEGEE. The CDR3: CASSSPSEQYV. The CDR3 DNA reads as TGTGCCAGCAGCTCGCCAAGCGAGCAGTACGTC.

This clonotype was recorded many times. The CDR3 sequence is CASSQDQGSIAKNIQYF. CDR3 coding DNA: TGCGCCAGCAGCCAAGATCAGGGGTCAATAGCCAAAAACATTCAGTACTTC. This chain uses TRBV4-1 with TRBJ2-4, with D possibly TRBD1 on 6 matching bases. Germline V CDR1 and CDR2: MGHRA, YSYEKL. This CDR3 contains 17 residues. The germline V and J ends were trimmed by 0 bases and 0 bases, with 12 bases remaining between them.

A few counts support this clonotype. The chain has TRBV28 and TRBJ2-4; 8 bases agree with TRBD1. The CDR3 contains 13 residues. Looked up from germline, CDR1 is MDHEN and CDR2 is SYDVKM. Trimming removed 3 bases from V and 8 bases from J; junction bases left unmatched: 3. The CDR3 loop is CASSFDRGYIQYF. The CDR3 DNA reads TGTGCCAGCAGTTTTGACAGGGGTTACATTCAGTACTTC.

The table lists this clonotype with a few counts. This chain links TRBV12-3 or TRBV12-4 with TRBJ2-1, with 9 nucleotides matching TRBD1. CDR3 length: 15 amino acids. Unmatched junction bases numbered 12, after V lost 3 bases and J lost 12 bases. The CDR3 DNA is TGTGCCAGCAGTTTTTTGGGACAGGGAGGCGATGGGCAGTTCTTC. As protein: CASSFLGQGGDGQFF.

There are a few counts of this clonotype. The V gene is TRBV7-2, the J gene TRBJ2-2; 15 bases map to TRBD2. The ends lost 7 bases at V and 5 bases at J; junction bases unmatched: 8. The CDR3 runs to 17 residues. Germline CDR1 reads SGHTA; CDR2 reads FQGNSA. As DNA, the CDR3 is TGTGCCAGCATCGACGGACTAGCGGGAGGGCGGACCGGGGAGCTGTTTTTT. This gives the protein CASIDGLAGGRTGELFF.

This chain links TRBV20-1 with TRBJ2-1, with 7 positions matching TRBD1. CDR3 length: 16 amino acids. Unmatched junction bases numbered 8, after V lost 3 bases and J lost 0 bases. Germline CDR1 DFQATT, CDR2 SNEGSKA (reference sequence). CDR3 loop: CSASGTATSSYNEQFF. For the CDR3, the DNA is TGCAGTGCTAGTGGGACAGCGACGAGCTCCTACAATGAGCAGTTCTTC.

V and J are TRBV20-1 and TRBJ2-7, with D perhaps given as TRBD1 or TRBD2 (6 bases each). Germline-derived CDR1 and CDR2 are DFQATT and SNEGSKA (reference sequence). Between the trimmed V and J ends, which lost 5 bases and 9 bases, there was a span of 23 bases. The CDR3 consists of 14 residues. CDR3 loop: CSALFDRRGGRQYF. In DNA, the CDR3 is TGCAGTGCTCTTTTTGACAGACGAGGGGGGCGGCAGTACTTC.

This chain uses TRBV12-3 or TRBV12-4 with TRBJ1-6, with 7 bases that match TRBD1. The V segment lost 8 bases and the J segment 7 bases; nucleotides outside the gene matches: 8. The CDR3 consists of 14 residues. The CDR3 protein is CASCAGTVNSPLHF. The CDR3 nucleotides read TGTGCCAGCTGCGCCGGGACAGTAAATTCACCCCTCCACTTT.

J is TRBJ2-3 and V is TRBV12-3 or TRBV12-4; TRBD2 aligns across 13 bases. V lost 4 bases to trimming and J lost 3 bases; unmatched junction nucleotides: 10. The CDR3 covers 18 residues. The CDR3 nucleotides read TGTGCCAGCAGTTCCCCCCCAGGACTAGCGGGGGAGACAGATACGCAGTATTTT. Protein sequence: CASSSPPGLAGETDTQYF.

At least ten counts were recorded for this clonotype. The CDR3 sequence: CASRPTGFAETQYF. CDR3 nucleotides: TGTGCCAGCAGACCAACAGGGTTCGCAGAGACCCAGTACTTC. J is TRBJ2-5 and V is TRBV12-3 or TRBV12-4, with D possibly being TRBD1 (6 bases). The CDR3 has 14 residues. The V and J ends lost 6 bases and 4 bases respectively, with 15 bases between them.

The genes are TRBV7-2 and TRBJ2-1; D tentatively reads TRBD1 or TRBD2 (6 bases each). The J call may be incorrect, as the DNA end agrees better with TRBJ2-5. Looked up from germline, CDR1 is SGHTA and CDR2 is FQGNSA. CDR3 length: 13 residues. CDR3 DNA sequence: TGTGCCAGCAGCTTAGACAGGGAGGTGACCCAGTACTTC. Encoded protein: CASSLDREVTQYF.

The chain recombines TRBV5-1 with TRBJ1-2; D gene uncertain. The CDR3 loop spans 14 amino acids. V was clipped by 4 bases and J by 4 bases, with 14 bases between them. Germline V CDR1 and CDR2: SGHRS, YFSETQ. CDR3 DNA: TGCGCCAGCAGCACCATGGATGGGCGCTATGGCTACACCTTC. It translates to CASSTMDGRYGYTF.

The chain joins TRBV25-1 to TRBJ1-1; D remains unclear. V lost 0 bases to trimming and J lost 6 bases, with 8 bases between them. The CDR3 totals 13 residues. Per the germline V gene, CDR1 is MGHDK and CDR2 is SYGVNS. DNA of the CDR3: TGTGCCAGCAGTGAATATTTTGGGTCTGAAGCTTTCTTT. Translated, it gives CASSEYFGSEAFF. Full variable domain (remainder filled in from reference TRBV25-1 and TRBJ1-1): EADIYQTPRYLVIGTGKKITLECSQTMGHDKMYWYQQDPGMELHLIHYSYGVNSTEKGDLSSESTVSRIRTEHFPLTLESARPSHTSQYLCASSEYFGSEAFFGQGTRLTVV.